A selection of T cell receptor beta chains follows, all from one sample in a study of blood T cell repertoires in COVID-19. Produced via immunoSEQ multiplex PCR; TCRdb's table is partial and in-frame only. This table has about 150,000 clones, 70% to 90% appearing once. Material for sequencing was peripheral blood. The receptors derive from a woman in her forties or fifties with acute or convalescent COVID-19. CDR3s include the opening cysteine and the closing phenylalanine or tryptophan. The D gene is left open where the match is weak.

- TRBJ2-7 TRBV6-5 CASSYSRGNYEQYF
TRBD1 TRBJ1-5 TRBV5-1 CASSLAGDRAQPQHF
TRBD1 TRBJ1-2 TRBV7-9 CASSLAAGGGYTF
TRBD2 TRBJ2-5 TRBV6-5 CASSRRGGIQETQYF
- TRBJ2-2 TRBV10-3 CAISYQGGGELFF
- TRBJ2-7 TRBV12-3/TRBV12-4 CASSEEGYEQYF
TRBD2 TRBJ2-1 TRBV14 CASSQVTSGGQPYNEQFF
TRBD1 TRBJ1-4 TRBV7-8 CASSPGTGGSATNEKLFF
- TRBJ1-4 TRBV9 CASSESQGSNEKLFF
- TRBJ1-6 TRBV7-2 CASSSGLGHSPLHF
- TRBJ1-4 TRBV27 CASRSDTGRVSEKLFF
- TRBJ2-1 TRBV6-2/TRBV6-3 CASRPQGQNEQFF
- TRBJ1-4 TRBV13 CASSLEPGEKLFF
TRBD2 TRBJ2-5 TRBV7-2 CASSLVILRGGETQYF
- TRBJ1-2 TRBV7-8 CASSLAQGLRVSYGYTF
TRBD1 TRBJ2-5 TRBV5-3 CARSFVPDRDGDGETQYF
TRBD1 TRBJ2-2 TRBV6-5 CASKRQGNTGELFF
- TRBJ1-2 TRBV5-1 CASSPQDPGKNGYTF
TRBD2 TRBJ2-3 TRBV7-8 CASSKGTSGSTDTQYF
- TRBJ1-2 TRBV4-1 CASSQEEFNYGYTF
- TRBJ1-2 TRBV10-3 CAISEDRKNYGYTF
TRBD1 TRBJ2-1 TRBV28 CATQGGWNEQFF
- TRBJ2-7 TRBV6-6 CASSYGAGISYEQYF
TRBD1 TRBJ1-1 TRBV10-3 CAIAGTGETEAFF
- TRBJ1-5 TRBV18 CASSPEPGQPQHF
- TRBJ2-3 TRBV18 CASSPRETDTQYF
TRBD1 TRBJ2-7 TRBV6-5 CASSYSMTGGNEQYF
- TRBJ1-3 TRBV11-2 CASSWAGPNSGNTIYF
- TRBJ2-2 TRBV3-1/TRBV3-2 CATSDRGTGELFF
TRBD2 TRBJ2-1 TRBV6-2/TRBV6-3 CASSPSPLQLAGYPMEQFF
- TRBJ2-5 TRBV19 CASRGPQVWGVEETQYF
TRBD1 TRBJ2-7 TRBV28 CASSLVQGERTYEQYF
- TRBJ2-7 TRBV18 CASSPFPQASYEQYF
- TRBJ1-5 TRBV3-1/TRBV3-2 CASSQGEGEGQPQHF
- TRBJ2-7 TRBV9 CASSATGEEQYEQYF